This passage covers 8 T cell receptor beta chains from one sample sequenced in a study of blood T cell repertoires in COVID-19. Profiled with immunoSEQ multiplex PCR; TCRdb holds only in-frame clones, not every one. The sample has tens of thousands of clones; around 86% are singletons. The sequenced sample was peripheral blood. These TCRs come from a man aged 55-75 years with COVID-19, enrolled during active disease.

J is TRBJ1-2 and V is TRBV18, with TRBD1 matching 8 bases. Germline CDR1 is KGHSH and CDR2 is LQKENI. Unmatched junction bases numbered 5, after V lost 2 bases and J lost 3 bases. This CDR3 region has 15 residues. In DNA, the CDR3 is TGTGCCAGCTCACCATCGACAGGGGCTGACTATGGCTACACCTTC. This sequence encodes CASSPSTGADYGYTF.

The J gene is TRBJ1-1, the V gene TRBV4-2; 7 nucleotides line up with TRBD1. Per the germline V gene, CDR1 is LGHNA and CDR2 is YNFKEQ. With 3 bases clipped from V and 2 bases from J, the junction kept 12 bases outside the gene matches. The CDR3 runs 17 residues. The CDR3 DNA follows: TGTGCCAGCAGCCAGGACTTTCTAAGACAGGGCAACACTGAAGCTTTCTTT. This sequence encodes CASSQDFLRQGNTEAFF.

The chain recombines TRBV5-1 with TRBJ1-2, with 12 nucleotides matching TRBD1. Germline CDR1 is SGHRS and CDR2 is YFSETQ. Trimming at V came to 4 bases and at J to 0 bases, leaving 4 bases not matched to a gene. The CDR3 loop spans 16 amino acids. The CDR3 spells CASSVGTGGSNYGYTF. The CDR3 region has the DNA TGCGCCAGCAGCGTGGGGACAGGGGGCTCTAACTATGGCTACACCTTC.

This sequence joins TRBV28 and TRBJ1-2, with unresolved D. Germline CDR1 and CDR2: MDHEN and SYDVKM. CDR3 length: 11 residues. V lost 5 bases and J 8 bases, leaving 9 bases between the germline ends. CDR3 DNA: TGTGCCAGCAGTAGAGGAGACGGCTACACCTTC. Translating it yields CASSRGDGYTF.

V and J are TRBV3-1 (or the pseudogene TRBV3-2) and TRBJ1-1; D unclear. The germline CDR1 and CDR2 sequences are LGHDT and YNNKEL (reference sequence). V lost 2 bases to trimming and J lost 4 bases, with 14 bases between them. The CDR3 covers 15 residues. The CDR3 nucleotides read TGTGCCAGCAGCCAACTGCAGGCGTCCCGCACTGAAGCTTTCTTT. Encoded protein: CASSQLQASRTEAFF.

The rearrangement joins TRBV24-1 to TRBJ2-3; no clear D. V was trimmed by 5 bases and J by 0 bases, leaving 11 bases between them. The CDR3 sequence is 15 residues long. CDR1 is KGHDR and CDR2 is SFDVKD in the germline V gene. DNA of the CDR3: TGTGCCACCAGTGGGAGACTCACTAGCACAGATACGCAGTATTTT. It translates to CATSGRLTSTDTQYF.

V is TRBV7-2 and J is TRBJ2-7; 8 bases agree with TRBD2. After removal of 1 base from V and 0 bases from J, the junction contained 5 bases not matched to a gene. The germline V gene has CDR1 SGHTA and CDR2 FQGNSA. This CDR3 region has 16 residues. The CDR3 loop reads CASSLESAGVSYEQYF. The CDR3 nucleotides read TGTGCCAGCAGCTTAGAATCAGCGGGAGTCTCCTACGAGCAGTACTTC.

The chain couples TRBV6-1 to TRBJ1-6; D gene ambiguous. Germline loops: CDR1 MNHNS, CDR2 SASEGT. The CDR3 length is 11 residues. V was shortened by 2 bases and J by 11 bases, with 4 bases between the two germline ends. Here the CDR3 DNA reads TGTGCCAGCAGTGAACAAACACCCCTCCACTTT. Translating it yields CASSEQTPLHF.